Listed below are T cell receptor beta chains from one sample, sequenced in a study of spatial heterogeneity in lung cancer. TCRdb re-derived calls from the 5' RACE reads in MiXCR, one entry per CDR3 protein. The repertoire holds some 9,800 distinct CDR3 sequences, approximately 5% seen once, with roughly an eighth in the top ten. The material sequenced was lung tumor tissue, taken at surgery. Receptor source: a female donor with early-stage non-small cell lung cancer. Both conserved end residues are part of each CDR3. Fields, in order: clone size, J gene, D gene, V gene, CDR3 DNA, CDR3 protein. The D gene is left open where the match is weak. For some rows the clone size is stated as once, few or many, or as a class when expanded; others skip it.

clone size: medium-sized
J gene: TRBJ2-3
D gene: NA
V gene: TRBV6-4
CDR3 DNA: TGTGCCAGCAGTGTTGGGGGCGGCGATACGCAGTATTTT
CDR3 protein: CASSVGGGDTQYF

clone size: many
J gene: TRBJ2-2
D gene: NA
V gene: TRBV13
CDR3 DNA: TGTGCCAGCAGCTTAGGCGGAGGGGAAGTCACCGGGGAGCTGTTTTTT
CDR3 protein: CASSLGGGEVTGELFF

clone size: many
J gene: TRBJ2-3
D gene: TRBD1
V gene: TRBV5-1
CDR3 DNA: TGCGCCAGCAGCTTACAGGGGCGCGATACGCAGTATTTT
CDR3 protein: CASSLQGRDTQYF

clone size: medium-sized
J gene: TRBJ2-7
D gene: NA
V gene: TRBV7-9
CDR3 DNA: TGTGCCAGCAGCCCACTATCCCGCGTCGAGCAGTACTTC
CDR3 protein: CASSPLSRVEQYF

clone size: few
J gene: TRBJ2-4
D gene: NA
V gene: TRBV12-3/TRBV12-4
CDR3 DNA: TGTGCCAGCAGTTGGTCGGATACGAGGACAGCACATAGCGTACCCAAAAACATTCAGTACTTC
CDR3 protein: CASSWSDTRTAHSVPKNIQYF

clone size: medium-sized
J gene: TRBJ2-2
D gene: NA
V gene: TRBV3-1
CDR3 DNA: TGTGCCAGCAGCCAAGTCGCTAGCATGAACACCGGGGAGCTGTTTTTT
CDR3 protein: CASSQVASMNTGELFF

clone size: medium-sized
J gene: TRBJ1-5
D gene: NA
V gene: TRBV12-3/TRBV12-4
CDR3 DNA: TGTGCCAGCAGTTTAGGTAGCCAGCCCCAGCATTTT
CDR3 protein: CASSLGSQPQHF

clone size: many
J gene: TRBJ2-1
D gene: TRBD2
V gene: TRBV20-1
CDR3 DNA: TGCAGTGCCAAAAGACTAGCGGGAGGGCACTACAATGAGCAGTTCTTC
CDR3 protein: CSAKRLAGGHYNEQFF

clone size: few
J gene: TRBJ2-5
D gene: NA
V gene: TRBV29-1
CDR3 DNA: TGCAGCGTTGGGTCTGACTCCAATGGGGAGACCCAGTACTTC
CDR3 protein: CSVGSDSNGETQYF

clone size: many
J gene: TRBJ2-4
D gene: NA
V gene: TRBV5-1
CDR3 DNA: TGCGCCAGCAGCTTGGGACAGGGGAGGGACATTCAGTACTTC
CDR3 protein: CASSLGQGRDIQYF

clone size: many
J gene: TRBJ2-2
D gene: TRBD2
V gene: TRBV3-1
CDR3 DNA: TGTGCCAGCAGCCTTCAAGGACTGCAGCGGGAATACACCGGGGAGCTGTTTTTT
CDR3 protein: CASSLQGLQREYTGELFF

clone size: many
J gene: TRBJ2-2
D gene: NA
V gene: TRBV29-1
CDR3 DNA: TGCAGCGCCGGATTGGGGGGAAACACCGGGGAGCTGTTTTTT
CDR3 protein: CSAGLGGNTGELFF

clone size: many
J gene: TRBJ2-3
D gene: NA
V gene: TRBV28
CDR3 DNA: TGTGCCAGCAGTGGACAAAGATCCAGGGATACGCAGTATTTT
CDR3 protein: CASSGQRSRDTQYF

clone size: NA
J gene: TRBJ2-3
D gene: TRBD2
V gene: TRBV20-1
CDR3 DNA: TGCAGTGCTAGACTTCCGAGACTAGCGGCAGGCACAGATACGCAGTATTTT
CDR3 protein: CSARLPRLAAGTDTQYF

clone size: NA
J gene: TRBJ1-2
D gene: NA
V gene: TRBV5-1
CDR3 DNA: TGCGCCAGCAGCTTGGAAGCGACGGTTAACTATGGCTACACCTTC
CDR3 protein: CASSLEATVNYGYTF

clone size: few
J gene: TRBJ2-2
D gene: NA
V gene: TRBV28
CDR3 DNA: TGTGCCAGCTGGGCTTCGAACACCGGGGAGCTGTTTTTT
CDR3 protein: CASWASNTGELFF

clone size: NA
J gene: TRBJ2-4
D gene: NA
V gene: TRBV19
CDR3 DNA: TGTGCCAGTAGTATCGACAGGAGGCTAGCCAAAAACATTCAGTACTTC
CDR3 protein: CASSIDRRLAKNIQYF

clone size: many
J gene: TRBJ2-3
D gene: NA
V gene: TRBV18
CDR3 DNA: TGTGCCAGCTCACCCAATATCACAGATACGCAGTATTTT
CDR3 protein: CASSPNITDTQYF

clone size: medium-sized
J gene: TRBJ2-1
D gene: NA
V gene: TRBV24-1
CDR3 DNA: TGTGCCACCAGTGGCGGACAGTCTATCCATGAGCAGTTCTTC
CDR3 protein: CATSGGQSIHEQFF

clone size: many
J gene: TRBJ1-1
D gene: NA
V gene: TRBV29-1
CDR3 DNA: TGCAGCGTGACAGGTTTCACTGAAGCTTTCTTT
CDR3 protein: CSVTGFTEAFF

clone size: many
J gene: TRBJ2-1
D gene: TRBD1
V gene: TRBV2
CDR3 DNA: TGTGCCAGCAGTTGGGACAGTGGCAGCGATGAGCAGTTCTTC
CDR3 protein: CASSWDSGSDEQFF

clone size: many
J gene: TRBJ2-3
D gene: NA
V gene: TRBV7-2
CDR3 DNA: TGTGCCAGCAGCTTATTTAGTCTTGTCGAGGGTACGCAGTATTTT
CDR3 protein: CASSLFSLVEGTQYF

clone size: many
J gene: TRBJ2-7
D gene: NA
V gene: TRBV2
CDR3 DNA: TGTGCCAGCAGAGCCCGGGACAACTCCTACGAGCAGTACTTC
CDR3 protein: CASRARDNSYEQYF

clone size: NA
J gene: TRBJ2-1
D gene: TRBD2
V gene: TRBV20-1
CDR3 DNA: TGCAGTGCTCCCGCGGCAGGGAGGGGCGATGAGCAGTTCTTC
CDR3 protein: CSAPAAGRGDEQFF

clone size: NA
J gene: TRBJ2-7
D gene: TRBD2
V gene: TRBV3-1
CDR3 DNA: TGTGCCAGCAGCCAAGTAGAAGGCGGGAGGGCCGGCGAGCAGTACTTC
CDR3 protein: CASSQVEGGRAGEQYF

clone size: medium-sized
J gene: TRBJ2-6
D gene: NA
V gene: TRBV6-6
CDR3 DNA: TGTGCCAGCAGTTCACAGGGTCCTGGGGCCAACGTCCTGACTTTC
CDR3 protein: CASSSQGPGANVLTF

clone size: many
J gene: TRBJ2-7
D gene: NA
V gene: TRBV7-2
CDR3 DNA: TGTGCCAGCAGCATACACAACCAGGGTAACGAGCAGTACTTC
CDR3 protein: CASSIHNQGNEQYF

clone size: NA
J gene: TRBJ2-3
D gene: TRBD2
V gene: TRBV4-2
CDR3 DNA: TGTGCCAGCAGCCAAGACTGGACTAGCCGGGCAGATACGCAGTATTTT
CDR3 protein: CASSQDWTSRADTQYF

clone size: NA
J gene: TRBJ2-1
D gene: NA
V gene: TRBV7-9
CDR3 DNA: TGTGCCAGCAGCTGGGACGCGTTCGCTGAGCAGTTCTTC
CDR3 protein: CASSWDAFAEQFF

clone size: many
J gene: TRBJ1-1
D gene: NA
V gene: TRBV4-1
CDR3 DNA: TGCGCCAGCAGCCAAATCAGGGGCGCGAGGACTGAAGCTTTCTTT
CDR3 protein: CASSQIRGARTEAFF

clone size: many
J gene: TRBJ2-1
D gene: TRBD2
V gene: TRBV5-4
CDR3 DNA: TGTGCCAGCAGCTTGGGGGGACTAGCGGGATTAAATGAGCAGTTCTTC
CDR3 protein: CASSLGGLAGLNEQFF

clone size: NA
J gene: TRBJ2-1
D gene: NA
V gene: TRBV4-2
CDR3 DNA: TGTGCCAGCAGCCAACTACTGGGGAACAATGAGCAGTTCTTC
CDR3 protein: CASSQLLGNNEQFF

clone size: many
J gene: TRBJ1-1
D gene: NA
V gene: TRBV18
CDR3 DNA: TGTGCCAGCTCCGCTGCGGAGAACACTGAAGCTTTTTTT
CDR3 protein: CASSAAENTEAFF

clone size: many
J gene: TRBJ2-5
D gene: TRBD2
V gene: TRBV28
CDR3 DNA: TGTGCCAGCACCCTGACTAGCGCGGGGAAAGAGACCCAGTACTTC
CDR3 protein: CASTLTSAGKETQYF

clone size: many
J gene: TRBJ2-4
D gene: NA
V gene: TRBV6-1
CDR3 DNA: TGTGCCTCTGGGGAAGCGAACATTCAGTACTTC
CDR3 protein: CASGEANIQYF

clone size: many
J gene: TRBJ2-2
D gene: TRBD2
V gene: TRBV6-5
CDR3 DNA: TGTGCCAGCAGTTACGGATTAGCGGGCGCCACCGGGGAGCTGTTTTTT
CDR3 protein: CASSYGLAGATGELFF

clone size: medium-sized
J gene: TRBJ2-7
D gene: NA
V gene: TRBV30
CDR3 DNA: TGTGCCTGGAGTGTGGGGACTCCTAACGTTTACGAGCAGTACTTC
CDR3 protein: CAWSVGTPNVYEQYF

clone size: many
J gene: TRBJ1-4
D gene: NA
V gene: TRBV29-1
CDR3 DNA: TGCAGCGCCCGACAGCCCACCGGTTCGGAAAAACTGTTTTTT
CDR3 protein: CSARQPTGSEKLFF

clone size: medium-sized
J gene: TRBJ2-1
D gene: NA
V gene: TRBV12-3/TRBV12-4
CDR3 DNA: TGTGCCAGCAGCGATCCCGGGGCCTACAATGAGCAGTTCTTC
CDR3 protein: CASSDPGAYNEQFF

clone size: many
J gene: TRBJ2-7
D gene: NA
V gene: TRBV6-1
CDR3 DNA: TGTGCCAGCAGCCTTCATAGCGGCTCGACGGGGGAGCAGTACTTC
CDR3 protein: CASSLHSGSTGEQYF

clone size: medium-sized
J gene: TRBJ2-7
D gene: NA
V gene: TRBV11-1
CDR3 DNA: TGTGCCAGCAGCTTAAACGGACCCCAGTCTTACGAGCAGTACTTC
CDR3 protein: CASSLNGPQSYEQYF

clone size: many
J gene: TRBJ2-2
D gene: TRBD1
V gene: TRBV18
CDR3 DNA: TGTGCCAGCTCACCAGAGGGGACAGGGAACACCGGGGAGCTGTTTTTT
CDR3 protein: CASSPEGTGNTGELFF

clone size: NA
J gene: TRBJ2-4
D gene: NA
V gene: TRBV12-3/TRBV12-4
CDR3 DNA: TGTGCCAGCCGGGACATAAAAAACATTCAGTACTTC
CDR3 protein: CASRDIKNIQYF